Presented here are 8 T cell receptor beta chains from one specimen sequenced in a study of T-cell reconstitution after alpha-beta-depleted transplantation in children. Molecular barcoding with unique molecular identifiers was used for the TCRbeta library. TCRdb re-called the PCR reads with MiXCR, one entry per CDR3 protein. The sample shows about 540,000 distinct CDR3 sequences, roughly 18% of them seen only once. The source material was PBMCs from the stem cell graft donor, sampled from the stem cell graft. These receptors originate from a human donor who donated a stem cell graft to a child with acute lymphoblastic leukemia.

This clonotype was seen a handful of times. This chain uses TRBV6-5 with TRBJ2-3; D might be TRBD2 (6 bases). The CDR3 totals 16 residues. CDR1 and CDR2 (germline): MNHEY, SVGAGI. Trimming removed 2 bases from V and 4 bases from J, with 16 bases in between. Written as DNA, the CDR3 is TGTGCCAGCAGTTACCCTAGGGGCGGGAAGGCAGATACGCAGTATTTT. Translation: CASSYPRGGKADTQYF.

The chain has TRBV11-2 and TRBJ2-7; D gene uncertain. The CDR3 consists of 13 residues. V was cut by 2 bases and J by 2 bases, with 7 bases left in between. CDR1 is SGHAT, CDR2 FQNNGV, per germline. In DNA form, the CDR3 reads TGTGCCAGCAGCTTACAACTGCCCTACGAGCAGTACTTC. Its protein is CASSLQLPYEQYF.

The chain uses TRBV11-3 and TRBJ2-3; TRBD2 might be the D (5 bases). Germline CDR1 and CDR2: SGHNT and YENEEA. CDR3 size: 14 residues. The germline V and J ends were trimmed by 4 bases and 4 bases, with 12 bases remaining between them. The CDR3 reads CASSSLDNSDTQYF. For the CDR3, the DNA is TGTGCCAGCAGCTCACTAGATAACTCAGATACGCAGTATTTT.

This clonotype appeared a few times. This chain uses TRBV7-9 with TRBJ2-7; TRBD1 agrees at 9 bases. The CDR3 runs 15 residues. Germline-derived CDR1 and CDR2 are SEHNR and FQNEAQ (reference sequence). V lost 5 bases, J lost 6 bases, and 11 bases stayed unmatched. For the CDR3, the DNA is TGTGCCAGCAGCGTACCCGGGACAGGGAGGGTCGAGCAGTACTTC. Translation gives CASSVPGTGRVEQYF.

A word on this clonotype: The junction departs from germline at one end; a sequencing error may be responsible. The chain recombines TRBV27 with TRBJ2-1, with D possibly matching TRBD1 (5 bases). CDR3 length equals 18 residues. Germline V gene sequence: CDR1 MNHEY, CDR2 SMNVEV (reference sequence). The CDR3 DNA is TGTGCCAGCAGCTTATTCGAGCTGGGGCGGCCCAGAGAGAATGAGCAGTTCTTC. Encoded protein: CASSLFELGRPRENEQFF.

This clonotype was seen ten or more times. CDR3: CASSLGRSNEKLFF. CDR3 nucleotide sequence: TGTGCCAGCAGCCTGGGACGGAGTAATGAAAAACTGTTTTTT. This rearrangement joins TRBV7-2 to TRBJ1-4, with D possibly TRBD1 on 5 matching bases. Germline values: CDR1 SGHTA, CDR2 FQGNSA. The CDR3 has 14 residues. V was cut by 5 bases and J by 4 bases, with 11 bases left in between. The full variable domain, its missing parts supplied by reference TRBV7-2 and TRBJ1-4, is GAGVSQSPSNKVTEKGKDVELRCDPISGHTALYWYRQSLGQGLEFLIYFQGNSAPDKSGLPSDRFSAERTGGSVSTLTIQRTQQEDSAVYLCASSLGRSNEKLFFGSGTQLSVL.

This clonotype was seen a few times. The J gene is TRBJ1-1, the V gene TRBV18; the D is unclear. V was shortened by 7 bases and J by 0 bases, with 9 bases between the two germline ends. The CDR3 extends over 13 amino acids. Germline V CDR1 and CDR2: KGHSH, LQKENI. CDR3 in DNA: TGTGCCAGCTGTAACAACCTGAACACTGAAGCTTTCTTT. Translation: CASCNNLNTEAFF. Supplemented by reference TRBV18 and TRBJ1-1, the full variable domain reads NAGVMQNPRHLVRRRGQEARLRCSPMKGHSHVYWYRQLPEEGLKFMVYLQKENIIDESGMPKERFSAEFPKEGPSILRIQQVVRGDSAAYFCASCNNLNTEAFFGQGTRLTVV.

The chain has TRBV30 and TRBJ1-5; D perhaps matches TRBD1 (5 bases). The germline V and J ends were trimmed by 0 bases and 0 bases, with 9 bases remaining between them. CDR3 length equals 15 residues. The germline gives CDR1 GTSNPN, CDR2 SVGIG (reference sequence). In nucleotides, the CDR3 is TGTGCCTGGAGTGTACAAACAGGTAGCAATCAGCCCCAGCATTTT. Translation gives CAWSVQTGSNQPQHF.